The 24 T cell receptor beta chains given below trace back to one sample, sequenced in a study of T-cell memory formation after mild COVID-19. TCRdb redid the calling of the 5' RACE reads with MiXCR, one entry per CDR3 protein. This sample has around 500,000 distinct CDR3 sequences, with about 20% found just once. The specimen sequenced was PBMCs or a T cell subset sorted from them (not recorded which). Source of these receptors: an adult woman who had mild COVID-19 (a few samples of this study predate the infection). Cell type and time point are not known.

This clonotype showed up just a few times. The gene calls are TRBV7-2 and TRBJ2-6; no clear D gene. This CDR3 contains 15 residues. Trimming removed 6 bases at V and 4 bases at J, with 13 bases between. Germline loops: CDR1 SGHTA, CDR2 FQGNSA. In DNA form, the CDR3 reads TGTGCCAGCAGTCGGTCGAAGCAGGGGGCCAACGTCCTGACTTTC. It translates to CASSRSKQGANVLTF.

J is TRBJ2-1 and V is TRBV12-3 or TRBV12-4; 14 bases agree with TRBD2. The CDR3 has 17 amino acids. V lost 5 bases and J lost 6; bases outside the gene matches: 9. CDR3 bases: TGTGCCAGCAGTCCAACAGGACTAGCGGGAGGTCTCAATGAGCAGTTCTTC. Amino acid sequence: CASSPTGLAGGLNEQFF.

This clonotype was counted only a few times. V is TRBV12-3 or TRBV12-4 and J is TRBJ2-7, with D unresolved. There are 15 residues in the CDR3. Trimming pared 5 bases from V and 2 bases from J, leaving 16 bases between. CDR3 nucleotide sequence: TGTGCCAGCAGTCTAACATTGCTGATACCCTACGAGCAGTACTTC. This sequence encodes CASSLTLLIPYEQYF.

This sequence joins TRBV6-5 and TRBJ1-5; D gene ambiguous. CDR1 is MNHEY and CDR2 is SVGAGI in the germline V gene. Trimming took 0 bases from V and 3 from J, leaving 9 bases between them. The CDR3 loop spans 15 amino acids. This CDR3 is CASSYSYRVNQPQHF. The CDR3 nucleotides are TGTGCCAGCAGTTACTCGTACCGGGTCAATCAGCCCCAGCATTTT.

The chain couples TRBV5-1 to TRBJ2-1, with 8 bases that match TRBD2. Germline trimming cut 0 bases from V and 8 bases from J; bases unmatched to any gene: 7. The germline CDR1 and CDR2 sequences are SGHRS and YFSETQ. The CDR3 is 15 amino acids. CDR3 protein: CASSLGTGGLYEQFF. CDR3 nucleotides: TGCGCCAGCAGCTTGGGCACGGGGGGGCTCTATGAGCAGTTCTTC. Full variable domain (remainder filled in from reference TRBV5-1 and TRBJ2-1): KAGVTQTPRYLIKTRGQQVTLSCSPISGHRSVSWYQQTPGQGLQFLFEYFSETQRNKGNFPGRFSGRQFSNSRSEMNVSTLELGDSALYLCASSLGTGGLYEQFFGPGTRLTVL.

The V call is TRBV20-1, the J call TRBJ2-2; possible D gene TRBD1, 7 bases. Trimming pared 6 bases from V and 4 bases from J, leaving 15 bases between. Germline loops: CDR1 DFQATT, CDR2 SNEGSKA (reference sequence). The CDR3 spans 14 residues. In DNA form, the CDR3 reads TGCAGTGCGGCGGGACAGAGGTTCACCGGGGAGCTGTTTTTT. Encoded protein: CSAAGQRFTGELFF.

The chain carries TRBV12-3 or TRBV12-4 and TRBJ1-6; 9 bases match TRBD1. Losses at the gene ends were 7 bases for V and 10 bases for J; bases not matched to a gene: 11. The CDR3 covers 15 residues. CDR3 DNA: TGTGCCAGCACTCCCTTGGGACAGGGCCGCTCACCCCTCCACTTT. Translated: CASTPLGQGRSPLHF.

This chain uses TRBV7-2 with TRBJ2-2; D tentatively reads TRBD1 or TRBD2 (5 bases each). The CDR3 contains 17 residues. Germline assignment: CDR1 SGHTA and CDR2 FQGNSA. The V end lost 6 bases, the J end lost 1 base, and 18 bases lay between the germline ends. The CDR3 protein is CASRRTPGRGNTGELFF. Written as DNA, the CDR3 is TGTGCCAGCAGACGAACCCCGGGACGCGGGAACACCGGGGAGCTGTTTTTT.

The chain employs TRBV20-1 and TRBJ2-5, with TRBD2 matching over 14 bases. Trimming at V came to 0 bases and at J to 1 base, leaving 10 bases not matched to a gene. The CDR3 contains 19 residues. Germline CDR1 is DFQATT and CDR2 is SNEGSKA (reference sequence). The CDR3 protein is CSARDHGTSGRFTQETQYF. For the CDR3, the DNA is TGCAGTGCTAGAGACCACGGGACTAGCGGGAGATTTACCCAAGAGACCCAGTACTTC.

The CDR3 loop reads CASSVLAVQETQYF. The CDR3 DNA reads as TGTGCCAGCAGCGTTCTAGCGGTGCAAGAGACCCAGTACTTC. The rearrangement uses TRBV7-9 and TRBJ2-5, with TRBD2 identical over 7 bases. CDR3 length: 14 residues. The germline V gene encodes CDR1 SEHNR and CDR2 FQNEAQ (reference sequence). V shed 5 bases and J 2 bases; nucleotides not matched to a gene: 5.

This clonotype has a handful of counts. This sequence joins TRBV7-9 and TRBJ2-1; D may correspond to TRBD1 or TRBD2 (5 bases each). The V gene's germline CDR1 is SEHNR and CDR2 FQNEAQ (reference sequence). V was trimmed by 3 bases and J by 8 bases, leaving 11 bases between them. The CDR3 sequence is 13 residues long. The CDR3 bases are TGTGCCAGCAGCTTGGGACCGGGTTATGAGCAGTTCTTC. This gives the protein CASSLGPGYEQFF.

This clonotype was counted a few times. The gene calls are TRBV7-8 and TRBJ2-5, with 12 bases fitting TRBD2. Germline V gene lookup returns CDR1 SGHVS and CDR2 FQNEAQ. Losses at the gene ends were 6 bases for V and 6 bases for J; bases not matched to a gene: 5. This CDR3 region has 14 residues. CDR3 DNA sequence: TGTGCCAGCAGGACTAGCGGGAGAGGAAAGACCCAGTACTTC. Amino acid sequence: CASRTSGRGKTQYF.

The chain employs TRBV7-2 and TRBJ2-7; no clear D. This CDR3 spans 14 amino acids. V gave up 5 bases and J gave up 0 bases, with 11 bases separating them. CDR1 SGHTA and CDR2 FQGNSA come from the germline V gene. DNA of the CDR3: TGTGCCAGCAGCCCCCAGCAGAGCTCCTACGAGCAGTACTTC. Translated: CASSPQQSSYEQYF.

The rearrangement links TRBV9 to TRBJ2-5; the D is unclear. Trimming took 0 bases from V and 3 from J, leaving 6 bases between them. The germline V gene encodes CDR1 SGDLS and CDR2 YYNGEE. This CDR3 has 13 amino acids. The CDR3 reads CASSVEREETQYF. In DNA form, the CDR3 reads TGTGCCAGCAGCGTAGAAAGGGAAGAGACCCAGTACTTC.

CDR3: CASTGLGGADEQFF. CDR3 coding DNA: TGTGCCAGCACCGGGTTGGGGGGGGCCGATGAGCAGTTCTTC. J is TRBJ2-1 and V is TRBV6-1; weak D call: TRBD2 (7 bases). Per germline, CDR1 MNHNS and CDR2 SASEGT. This CDR3 is built from 14 residues. V lost 7 bases and J 8 bases, leaving 18 bases between the germline ends.

The chain carries TRBV7-9 and TRBJ2-7; D is unresolved. CDR1 SEHNR and CDR2 FQNEAQ come from the germline V gene (reference sequence). Trimming pared 5 bases from V and 5 bases from J, leaving 19 bases between. The CDR3 sequence is 15 residues long. The CDR3 is CASSLPPQVVDEQYF. CDR3 nucleotides: TGTGCCAGCAGCCTCCCCCCGCAGGTTGTAGACGAGCAGTACTTC.

This clonotype was observed a handful of times. This chain uses TRBV6-5 with TRBJ1-2, with TRBD1 matching over 11 bases. Germline values: CDR1 MNHEY, CDR2 SVGAGI. V gave up 3 bases and J gave up 7 bases; unmatched junction bases: 10. This CDR3 region has 16 residues. Written as DNA, the CDR3 is TGTGCCAGCAGTTATTCGGGACAGGGGGTTTCGGCTGGCTACACCTTC. Translating gives CASSYSGQGVSAGYTF.

Only a few counts were recorded for this clonotype. The chain couples TRBV30 to TRBJ1-4, with TRBD1 as a possible D gene (6 bases). Trimming shortened V by 1 base and J by 8 bases, and 14 bases separated the two germline ends. This CDR3 has 14 amino acids. Germline V CDR1 and CDR2: GTSNPN, SVGIG (reference sequence). In DNA form, the CDR3 reads TGTGCCTGGAGTGGTACAGGGAATATAGAAAAACTGTTTTTT. Amino acids: CAWSGTGNIEKLFF.

The table lists this clonotype with a few counts. The chain links TRBV29-1 to TRBJ2-3; weak D call: TRBD1 (5 bases). Germline CDR1 SQVTM, CDR2 ANQGSEA. CDR3 length equals 14 residues. Trimming removed 5 bases from V and 5 bases from J, with 17 bases in between. CDR3 nucleotide sequence: TGCAGCGTTTCAGTAGGTCAGGGTGGAGATACGCAGTATTTT. Amino acids: CSVSVGQGGDTQYF.

This clonotype was observed at least ten times. The rearrangement links TRBV5-6 to TRBJ2-7, with 12 bases fitting TRBD2. J gave up 6 bases and V 1 base, and 5 bases lay outside the gene matches. Germline values: CDR1 SGHDT, CDR2 YYEEEE. This CDR3 spans 15 amino acids. The DNA for the CDR3 is TGTGCCAGCAGCTTGAGGACTAGCGGGAATAGCGAGCAGTACTTC. Translating it yields CASSLRTSGNSEQYF.

This clonotype was seen a handful of times. This sequence joins TRBV12-3 or TRBV12-4 and TRBJ1-3; D ambiguous. Trimming removed 6 bases from V and 9 bases from J, with 12 bases in between. The CDR3 sequence is 12 residues long. The CDR3 loop is CASREPGGTIYF. The DNA for the CDR3 is TGTGCCAGCAGGGAACCGGGCGGCACCATATATTTT.

The chain links TRBV30 to TRBJ2-3, with 8 positions matching TRBD2. The germline CDR1 and CDR2 sequences are GTSNPN and SVGIG (reference sequence). The CDR3 length is 13 residues. V lost 5 bases, J lost 1 base, and 2 bases stayed unmatched. The CDR3 protein is CAWETSGTDTQYF. CDR3 DNA sequence: TGTGCCTGGGAGACTAGCGGCACAGATACGCAGTATTTT.

This rearrangement joins TRBV5-1 to TRBJ1-1; possibly TRBD1 for D (6 bases). CDR3 length: 15 residues. Trimming removed 4 bases at V and 6 bases at J, with 19 bases between. The germline gives CDR1 SGHRS, CDR2 YFSETQ. Here the CDR3 reads CASSRVGGREAEAFF. CDR3 DNA sequence: TGCGCCAGCAGCCGTGTGGGGGGCAGAGAGGCTGAAGCTTTCTTT.

The chain links TRBV7-3 to TRBJ2-7; 10 bases agree with TRBD1. Germline trimming cut 5 bases from V and 6 bases from J; bases unmatched to any gene: 13. Germline V gives CDR1 SGHTA, CDR2 FQGTGA. The length of the CDR3 is 16 residues. DNA for the CDR3: TGTGCCAGCAGCCTATCTAGGGACAGGGGTACATCCGAGCAGTACTTC. Amino acid sequence: CASSLSRDRGTSEQYF.